This TCR beta chain was identified in a study of shared clonotypes between healthy human individuals. Turning to this clone: Its cognate antigen is unknown. The junction and the germline gene differ at one end; a read error may be behind it.

Study results and caveats: A generally larger estimated richness was seen in naive subsets than in memory subsets.

Sorted-subset replicate PCRs used 200 ng DNA, about 30,000 T cell genomes. This table comes from immunoSEQ multiplex PCR, and its TCRdb copy is limited to in-frame clones, with some not included. The sample shows about 2 million clones, 95% of them seen only once. Sequencing input: naive CD4+ T cells sorted from blood. Subset specified: CD45RA+ positively selected. This clonotype was sampled from a man younger than 35 in good health.

In DNA form, the CDR3 reads TGCAGTGCTAGACTAGCGGGAAGTACGCACTTC. It translates to CSARLAGSTHF. The chain combines TRBV20-1 with TRBJ2-4; TRBD2 agrees at 9 bases. Germline V gene lookup returns CDR1 DFQATT and CDR2 SNEGSKA (reference sequence). The CDR3 has 11 residues.